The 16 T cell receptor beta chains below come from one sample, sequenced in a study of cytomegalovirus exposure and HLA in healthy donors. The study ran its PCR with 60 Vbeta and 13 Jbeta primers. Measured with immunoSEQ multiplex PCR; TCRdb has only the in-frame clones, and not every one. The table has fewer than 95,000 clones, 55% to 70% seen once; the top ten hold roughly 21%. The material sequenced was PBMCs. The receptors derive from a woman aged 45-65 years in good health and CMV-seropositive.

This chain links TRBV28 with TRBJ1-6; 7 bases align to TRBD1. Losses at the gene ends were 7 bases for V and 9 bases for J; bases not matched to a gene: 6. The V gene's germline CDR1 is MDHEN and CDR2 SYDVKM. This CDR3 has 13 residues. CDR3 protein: CASNTGVGSPLHF. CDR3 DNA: TGTGCCAGCAATACAGGGGTCGGTTCACCCCTCCACTTT.

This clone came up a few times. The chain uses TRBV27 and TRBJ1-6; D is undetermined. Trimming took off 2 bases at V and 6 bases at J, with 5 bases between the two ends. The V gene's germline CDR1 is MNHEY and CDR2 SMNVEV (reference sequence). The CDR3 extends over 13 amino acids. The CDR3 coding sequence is TGTGCCAGCAGTTTAACATTTAATTCACCCCTCCACTTT. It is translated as CASSLTFNSPLHF.

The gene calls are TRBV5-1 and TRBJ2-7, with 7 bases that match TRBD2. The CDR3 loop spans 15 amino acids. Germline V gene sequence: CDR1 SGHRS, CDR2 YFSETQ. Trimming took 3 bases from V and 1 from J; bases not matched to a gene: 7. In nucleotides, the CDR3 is TGCGCCAGCAGCTCGTGGGAGGGAAATTCCTACGAGCAGTACTTC. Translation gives CASSSWEGNSYEQYF.

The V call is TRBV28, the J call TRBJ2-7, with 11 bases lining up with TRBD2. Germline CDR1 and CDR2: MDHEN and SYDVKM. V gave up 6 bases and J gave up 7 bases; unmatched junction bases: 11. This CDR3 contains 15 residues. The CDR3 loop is CASSYSGGASWEQYF. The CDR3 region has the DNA TGTGCCAGCAGCTATAGCGGGGGGGCGTCATGGGAGCAGTACTTC.

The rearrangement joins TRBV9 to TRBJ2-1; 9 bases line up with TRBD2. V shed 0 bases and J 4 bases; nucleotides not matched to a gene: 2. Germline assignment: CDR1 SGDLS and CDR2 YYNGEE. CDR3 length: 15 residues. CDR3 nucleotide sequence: TGTGCCAGCAGCGTAGGAAGCGGGGGGTACAATGAGCAGTTCTTC. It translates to CASSVGSGGYNEQFF.

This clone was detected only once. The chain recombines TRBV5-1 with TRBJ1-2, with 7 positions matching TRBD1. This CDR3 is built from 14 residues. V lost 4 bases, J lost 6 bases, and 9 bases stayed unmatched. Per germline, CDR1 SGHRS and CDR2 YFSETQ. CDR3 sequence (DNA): TGCGCCAGCAGCCCCGAAGCCGGACAGGATGGCTACACCTTC. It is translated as CASSPEAGQDGYTF.

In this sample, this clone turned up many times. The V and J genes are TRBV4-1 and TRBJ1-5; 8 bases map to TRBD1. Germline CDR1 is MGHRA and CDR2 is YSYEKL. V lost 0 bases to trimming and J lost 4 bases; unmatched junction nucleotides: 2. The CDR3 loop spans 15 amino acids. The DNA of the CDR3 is TGCGCCAGCAGCCAAGACGGACAGGGTAATCAGCCCCAGCATTTT. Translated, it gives CASSQDGQGNQPQHF.

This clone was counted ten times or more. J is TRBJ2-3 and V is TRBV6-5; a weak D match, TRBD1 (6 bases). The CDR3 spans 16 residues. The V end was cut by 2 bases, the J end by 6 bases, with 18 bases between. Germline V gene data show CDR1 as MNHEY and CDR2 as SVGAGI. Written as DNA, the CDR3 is TGTGCCAGCAGTTACGCTCAGGGGTCTGGGGTGGATACGCAGTATTTT. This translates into CASSYAQGSGVDTQYF.

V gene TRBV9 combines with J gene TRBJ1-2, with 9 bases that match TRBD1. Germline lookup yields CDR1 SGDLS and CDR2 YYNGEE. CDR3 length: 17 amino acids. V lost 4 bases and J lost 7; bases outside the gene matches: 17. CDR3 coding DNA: TGTGCCAGCAGCTTGGGTGGGTCCGGGACAGGGACCGTTGGCTACACCTTC. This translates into CASSLGGSGTGTVGYTF.

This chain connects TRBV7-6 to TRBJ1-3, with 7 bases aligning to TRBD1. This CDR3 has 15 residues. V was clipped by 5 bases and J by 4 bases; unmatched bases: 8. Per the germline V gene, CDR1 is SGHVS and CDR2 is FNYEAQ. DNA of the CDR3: TGTGCCAGCAGCAGGAACAGGGGAGTCGGAAACACCATATATTTT. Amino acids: CASSRNRGVGNTIYF. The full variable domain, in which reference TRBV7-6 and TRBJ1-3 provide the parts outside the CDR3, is GAGVSQSPRYKVTKRGQDVALRCDPISGHVSLYWYRQALGQGPEFLTYFNYEAQQDKSGLPNDRFSAERPEGSISTLTIQRTEQRDSAMYRCASSRNRGVGNTIYFGEGSWLTVV.

CDR3 residues: CASSRGTNEKLFF. The CDR3 bases are TGTGCCAGCTCCCGGGGGACTAATGAAAAACTGTTTTTT. V usage is TRBV5-8 and J usage is TRBJ1-4; tentative D call: TRBD1 (5 bases). V was trimmed by 7 bases and J by 2 bases, leaving 9 bases between them. CDR1 SGHTS and CDR2 YDEGEE come from the germline V gene. CDR3 length: 13 residues.

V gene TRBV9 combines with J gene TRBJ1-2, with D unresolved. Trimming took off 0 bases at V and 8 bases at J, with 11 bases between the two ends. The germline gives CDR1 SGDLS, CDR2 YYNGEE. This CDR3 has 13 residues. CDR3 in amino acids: CASSVGVTGGYTF. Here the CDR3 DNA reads TGTGCCAGCAGCGTAGGGGTAACGGGGGGCTACACCTTC.

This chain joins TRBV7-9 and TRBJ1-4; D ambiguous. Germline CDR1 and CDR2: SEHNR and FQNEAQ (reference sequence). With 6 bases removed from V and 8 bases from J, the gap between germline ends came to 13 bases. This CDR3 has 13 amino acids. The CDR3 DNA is TGTGCCAGCAGAAACGGGGTTGGCGAAAAACTGTTTTTT. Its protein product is CASRNGVGEKLFF.

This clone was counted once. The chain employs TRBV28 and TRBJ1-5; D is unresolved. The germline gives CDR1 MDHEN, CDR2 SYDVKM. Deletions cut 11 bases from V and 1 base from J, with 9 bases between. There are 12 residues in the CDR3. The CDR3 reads CAGGTSNQPQHF. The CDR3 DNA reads TGTGCCGGCGGTACGAGCAATCAGCCCCAGCATTTT.

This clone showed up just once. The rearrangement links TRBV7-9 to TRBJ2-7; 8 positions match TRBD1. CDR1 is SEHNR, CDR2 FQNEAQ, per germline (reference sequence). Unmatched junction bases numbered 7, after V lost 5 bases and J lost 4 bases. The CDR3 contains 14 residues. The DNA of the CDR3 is TGTGCCAGCAGCAACCGGGACAGGCGGTACGAGCAGTACTTC. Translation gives CASSNRDRRYEQYF.

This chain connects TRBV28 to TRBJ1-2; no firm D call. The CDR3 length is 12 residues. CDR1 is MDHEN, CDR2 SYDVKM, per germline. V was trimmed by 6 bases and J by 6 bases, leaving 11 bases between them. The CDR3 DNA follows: TGTGCCAGCAGCTCTAGCACAGATGGCTACACCTTC. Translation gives CASSSSTDGYTF.